Listed here are 21 T cell receptor beta chains from one sample, sequenced in a study of PD-1 blockade in mismatch repair-deficient tumors. Sequencing was performed with immunoSEQ multiplex PCR; in TCRdb, only in-frame clones are kept and a portion is missing. This table holds roughly 79,000 clones, around 80% found once. The source material was peripheral blood, sampled 44 weeks after starting pembrolizumab. The receptor set was obtained from an adult with mismatch repair-deficient cancer.

This clone appeared a few times. The rearrangement links TRBV2 to TRBJ1-2; no clear D gene. Per the germline V gene, CDR1 is SNHLY and CDR2 is FYNNEI. The CDR3 is 12 residues long. The V end lost 7 bases, the J end lost 3 bases, and 9 bases lay between the germline ends. The CDR3 DNA reads as TGTGCCAGCAAGGGCACGGACTATGGCTACACCTTC. As protein: CASKGTDYGYTF. Full variable domain (remainder filled in from reference TRBV2 and TRBJ1-2): EPEVTQTPSHQVTQMGQEVILRCVPISNHLYFYWYRQILGQKVEFLVSFYNNEISEKSEIFDDQFSVERPDGSNFTLKIRSTKLEDSAMYFCASKGTDYGYTFGSGTRLTVV.

V gene TRBV11-2 combines with J gene TRBJ2-7, with D perhaps being TRBD1 or TRBD2 (5 bases each). The V end was cut by 5 bases, the J end by 6 bases, with 17 bases between. This CDR3 is built from 14 residues. Germline assignment: CDR1 SGHAT and CDR2 FQNNGV. Written as DNA, the CDR3 is TGTGCCAGCAGCACCGAGACAGTACTAGGCGAGCAGTACTTC. Residues: CASSTETVLGEQYF.

The CDR3 reads CASSRGLAGVSSYEQYF. The CDR3 DNA sequence: TGTGCCAGCAGCCGGGGGCTAGCGGGGGTTAGCTCCTACGAGCAGTACTTC. V gene TRBV4-2 combines with J gene TRBJ2-7; 10 bases fit TRBD2. The ends lost 4 bases at V and 0 bases at J; junction bases unmatched: 9. This CDR3 region has 17 residues. Per the germline V gene, CDR1 is LGHNA and CDR2 is YNFKEQ.

The chain links TRBV2 to TRBJ1-1; D gene unclear. Germline-derived CDR1 and CDR2 are SNHLY and FYNNEI. V gave up 4 bases and J gave up 1 base, with 10 bases separating them. CDR3 length: 14 amino acids. CDR3 nucleotides: TGTGCCAGCAGTGCCTTCCCCGCGAACACTGAAGCTTTCTTT. Translation gives CASSAFPANTEAFF.

V gene TRBV4-2 combines with J gene TRBJ1-2, with D possibly matching TRBD1 (5 bases). The CDR3 loop spans 15 amino acids. V was trimmed by 1 base and J by 5 bases, leaving 14 bases between them. Germline-derived CDR1 and CDR2 are LGHNA and YNFKEQ. The CDR3 region is CASSQGQTNPYGYTF. In DNA form, the CDR3 reads TGTGCCAGCAGCCAAGGACAGACCAATCCTTATGGCTACACCTTC.

Written as DNA, the CDR3 is TGTGCCAGCAGCCCGGAGACAGGGACTTACTATGGCTACACCTTC. Translated, it gives CASSPETGTYYGYTF. The chain links TRBV9 to TRBJ1-2; 7 bases match TRBD1. The CDR3 runs to 15 residues. The germline V gene has CDR1 SGDLS and CDR2 YYNGEE. The ends lost 4 bases at V and 3 bases at J; junction bases unmatched: 9.

This chain links TRBV5-4 with TRBJ2-4; no definite D call. This CDR3 spans 15 amino acids. Germline-derived CDR1 and CDR2 are SGHNT and YYREEE (reference sequence). V dropped 0 bases and J dropped 3 bases, with 10 bases sitting between them. The DNA for the CDR3 is TGTGCCAGCAGCTTGGGATCAGGCGACAAAAACATTCAGTACTTC. This sequence encodes CASSLGSGDKNIQYF.

The rearrangement joins TRBV6-5 to TRBJ2-2, with D possibly being TRBD1 (6 bases). The V and J ends lost 2 bases and 0 bases respectively, with 7 bases between them. The CDR3 loop spans 15 amino acids. Germline CDR1 MNHEY, CDR2 SVGAGI. In DNA form, the CDR3 reads TGTGCCAGCAGTTACCGGACAGCGAACACCGGGGAGCTGTTTTTT. Protein: CASSYRTANTGELFF.

A note on this clone: Other nucleotide sequences in the sample specify the same CDR3. The V call is TRBV6-5, the J call TRBJ1-2; 11 bases are shared with TRBD1. CDR1 is MNHEY, CDR2 SVGAGI, per germline. The ends lost 0 bases at V and 4 bases at J; junction bases unmatched: 4. The CDR3 runs 16 residues. The CDR3 loop reads CASSYSRTGGGYGYTF. Here the CDR3 DNA reads TGTGCCAGCAGTTACTCCCGGACAGGGGGCGGCTATGGCTACACCTTC.

This clone was observed once. The chain uses TRBV2 and TRBJ2-1; maybe TRBD1 (6 bases). Trimming cost V 6 bases and J 8 bases, with 20 bases left between them. Germline CDR1 reads SNHLY; CDR2 reads FYNNEI. The CDR3 runs 15 residues. CDR3 bases: TGTGCCAGCAGAGTCGACAGGACCTTGGGCTATGAGCAGTTCTTC. Translated, it gives CASRVDRTLGYEQFF.

This rearrangement joins TRBV21-1 to TRBJ2-7; the table gives TRBD1 as D, unverified against the DNA. TRBV21-1 is a pseudogene locus. This CDR3 region has 14 residues. This chain's CDR3 is CASSMDSKPYEQYF. CDR3 DNA sequence: TGTGCCAGCAGCATGGACAGTAAACCCTACGAGCAGTACTTC.

This clone was seen a handful of times. This CDR3 reads CASSLGGGAGGDTQYF. DNA of the CDR3: TGTGCCAGCAGTTTAGGGGGAGGAGCGGGAGGTGATACGCAGTATTTT. The J gene is TRBJ2-3, the V gene TRBV27; 9 bases map to TRBD2. Germline V CDR1 and CDR2: MNHEY, SMNVEV (reference sequence). The length of the CDR3 is 16 residues. V shed 2 bases, J shed 6 bases, and the junction held 9 bases outside the gene matches.

This clone came up once. This sequence joins TRBV7-2 and TRBJ2-3, with 7 bases aligning to TRBD1. The trim removed 8 bases at V and 0 bases at J, leaving 5 bases unmatched. Germline V lookup: CDR1 SGHTA, CDR2 FQGNSA. The CDR3 covers 14 residues. This CDR3 is CASRDSSSTDTQYF. In nucleotides, the CDR3 is TGTGCCAGCCGGGACAGCTCAAGCACAGATACGCAGTATTTT.

This clone came up many times. The chain couples TRBV11-3 to TRBJ2-1, with 10 bases matching TRBD2. The CDR3 is 18 amino acids. V lost 1 base to trimming and J lost 4 bases; unmatched junction nucleotides: 10. The germline V gene encodes CDR1 SGHNT and CDR2 YENEEA. The CDR3 coding sequence is TGTGCCAGCAGCTTAGGAGGTGGGAGCGGGGGGGGTTACAATGAGCAGTTCTTC. This gives the protein CASSLGGGSGGGYNEQFF.

V and J are TRBV7-5 and TRBJ1-1; the table gives TRBD1 as D, unverified against the DNA. TRBV7-5 is described as a pseudogene. The length of the CDR3 is 13 residues. For the CDR3, the DNA is TGTGCCAGCAGCATAACAGGTCCCTATGGAGCTTTCTTT. Translated, it gives CASSITGPYGAFF.

This clone was counted a few times. The J gene is TRBJ1-1, the V gene TRBV30, with no clear D. Germline V CDR1 and CDR2: GTSNPN, SVGIG (reference sequence). CDR3 length: 13 amino acids. Trimming removed 0 bases from V and 11 bases from J, with 16 bases in between. The CDR3 DNA follows: TGTGCCTGGAGTGTTGGTGCCGGGTTACGGGCTTTCTTT. It codes for CAWSVGAGLRAFF.

This sequence joins TRBV25-1 and TRBJ2-1; D is uncertain. V was trimmed by 3 bases and J by 2 bases, leaving 11 bases between them. This CDR3 has 15 amino acids. CDR1 is MGHDK, CDR2 SYGVNS, per germline. Written as DNA, the CDR3 is TGTGCCAGCAGTGATCGACCTGGAGCCTACAATGAGCAGTTCTTC. Its protein product is CASSDRPGAYNEQFF.

DNA of the CDR3: TGCGCCAGCAGAAATACTAGCGGGAGTACCGGGGAGCTGTTTTTT. This codes for CASRNTSGSTGELFF. The chain links TRBV5-1 to TRBJ2-2; 11 bases are shared with TRBD2. CDR3 length: 15 residues. J gave up 5 bases and V 5 bases, and 5 bases lay outside the gene matches. Per the germline V gene, CDR1 is SGHRS and CDR2 is YFSETQ. The full variable domain, with the rest looked up from reference TRBV5-1 and TRBJ2-2, is KAGVTQTPRYLIKTRGQQVTLSCSPISGHRSVSWYQQTPGQGLQFLFEYFSETQRNKGNFPGRFSGRQFSNSRSEMNVSTLELGDSALYLCASRNTSGSTGELFFGEGSRLTVL.

The rearrangement links TRBV5-1 to TRBJ2-7; perhaps TRBD1 as D (6 bases). The CDR3 consists of 15 residues. V lost 1 base and J lost 0, with 11 bases in between. From germline, CDR1 is SGHRS and CDR2 YFSETQ. The CDR3 DNA follows: TGCGCCAGCAGCTTGACAGGGCTGAGCTCCTACGAGCAGTACTTC. Protein sequence: CASSLTGLSSYEQYF.

J is TRBJ2-1 and V is TRBV6-5; D is unresolved. The ends were cut back, 2 bases at V and 5 bases at J, with 10 bases in the middle. This CDR3 is built from 14 residues. Germline V gene lookup returns CDR1 MNHEY and CDR2 SVGAGI. The DNA for the CDR3 is TGTGCCAGCAGTTACACCCCTGGGGACAATGAGCAGTTCTTC. This translates into CASSYTPGDNEQFF.

This clone was observed a single time. The chain combines TRBV5-5 with TRBJ2-5; 13 positions agree with TRBD2. The CDR3 is 17 amino acids. After removal of 4 bases from V and 5 bases from J, the junction contained 11 bases not matched to a gene. From germline, CDR1 is SGHKS and CDR2 YYEKEE (reference sequence). DNA of the CDR3: TGTGCCAGCAGCACAGGACTAGCGGGAGTGTTGTTGGAGACCCAGTACTTC. As protein: CASSTGLAGVLLETQYF.